This entry lists 27 T cell receptor beta chains sequenced from one sample in a study of T-cell reconstitution after alpha-beta-depleted transplantation in children. Construction of the TCRbeta library involved unique molecular identifiers. TCRdb fed the PCR reads into MiXCR, producing one record per CDR3 protein. The sample yields hundreds of thousands of distinct CDR3 sequences, under 9.5% seen once. The source was PBMCs, mostly from graft donor cells, collected 180 days after TCRalphabeta/CD19-depleted stem cell transplant. These receptors were obtained from a male patient between 5 and 17 years old who had a stem cell transplant for acute lymphoblastic leukemia, so the T cells may come from the graft donor.

This clonotype was detected ten times or more. The chain uses TRBV9 and TRBJ2-1; 8 bases agree with TRBD1. CDR3 length: 14 residues. V lost 4 bases to trimming and J lost 6 bases; unmatched junction nucleotides: 6. CDR1 SGDLS and CDR2 YYNGEE come from the germline V gene. The CDR3: CASSPDRGLNEQFF. The CDR3 nucleotides are TGTGCCAGCAGCCCCGACAGGGGTCTCAATGAGCAGTTCTTC.

The table lists this clonotype with many counts. The genes are TRBV6-5 and TRBJ2-1; 7 bases are shared with TRBD2. Per germline, CDR1 MNHEY and CDR2 SVGAGI. This CDR3 contains 14 residues. J lost 5 bases, V lost 4 bases, and 5 bases had no gene match. CDR3 amino acids: CASSLGGTDNEQFF. For the CDR3, the DNA is TGTGCCAGCAGTTTGGGGGGGACGGACAATGAGCAGTTCTTC.

In its sample, this clonotype was seen many times. V gene TRBV4-2 combines with J gene TRBJ1-2; D call uncertain. Trimming cost V 3 bases and J 1 base, with 15 bases left between them. Germline-derived CDR1 and CDR2 are LGHNA and YNFKEQ. The CDR3 is 16 residues long. The CDR3: CASSHPGSGDNYGYTF. The CDR3 DNA reads TGTGCCAGCAGCCATCCTGGTTCGGGAGATAACTATGGCTACACCTTC.

With regard to this clonotype: This may arise from a read error, as a much more abundant clone is one base away. The V and J genes are TRBV4-3 and TRBJ2-7; 10 bases agree with TRBD1. Germline V CDR1 and CDR2: LGHNA, YSLEER. The CDR3 extends over 14 amino acids. After removal of 3 bases from V and 9 bases from J, the junction contained 8 bases not matched to a gene. CDR3 coding DNA: TGCGCCAGCAGCCACCACGACAGGGGGCGCGGGCAGTACTTC. It encodes CASSHHDRGRGQYF.

Ten or more counts support this clonotype. CDR3 sequence (DNA): TGCAGTGCTAGAGATCGGGGACAGGGGACGTACGAGCAGTACTTC. Its protein is CSARDRGQGTYEQYF. The chain combines TRBV20-1 with TRBJ2-7; 10 nucleotides align to TRBD1. The ends lost 0 bases at V and 4 bases at J; junction bases unmatched: 6. The V gene's germline CDR1 is DFQATT and CDR2 SNEGSKA (reference sequence). The CDR3 has 15 residues.

This clonotype was recorded at least ten times. This chain links TRBV12-3 or TRBV12-4 with TRBJ2-1; D not certain. This CDR3 comprises 17 residues. Trimming cost V 1 base and J 2 bases, with 15 bases left between them. The CDR3 here is CASSLERPSTTYNEQFF. CDR3 sequence (DNA): TGTGCCAGCAGTTTAGAGAGGCCCTCTACTACCTACAATGAGCAGTTCTTC.

The DNA for the CDR3 is TGTGCCAGCTCCCTAGTGGGGGCTACTAATGAAAAACTGTTTTTT. It yields the protein CASSLVGATNEKLFF. The rearrangement joins TRBV28 to TRBJ1-4; a weak D match, TRBD1 (6 bases). The germline V gene has CDR1 MDHEN and CDR2 SYDVKM. This CDR3 has 15 amino acids. V was cut by 8 bases and J by 2 bases, with 15 bases left in between.

This clonotype has a handful of counts. The chain carries TRBV2 and TRBJ2-7; D ambiguous. Germline V gives CDR1 SNHLY, CDR2 FYNNEI. This CDR3 comprises 10 residues. V was cut by 7 bases and J by 5 bases, with 6 bases left in between. CDR3 sequence (DNA): TGTGCCAGCAAAGGGAACGAGCAGTACTTC. Translated: CASKGNEQYF.

This clonotype was recorded many times. V usage is TRBV1 and J usage is TRBJ2-7; TRBD2 was called by the table and not checked on the DNA. TRBV1 is an annotated pseudogene. The CDR3 contains 12 residues. The CDR3 DNA follows: TGCACCAGCCGACTAGCGCATCACGAGCAGTACTTC. This sequence encodes CTSRLAHHEQYF.

The table lists this clonotype with many counts. The chain uses TRBV20-1 and TRBJ2-3; 9 bases are a match to TRBD2. Germline CDR1 DFQATT, CDR2 SNEGSKA (reference sequence). The CDR3 sequence is 18 residues long. V lost 1 base and J lost 4; bases outside the gene matches: 15. The CDR3 bases are TGCAGTGCTAGAGTTATCTACCCAGCGGGAGGATCTTCAGATACGCAGTATTTT. Amino acid sequence: CSARVIYPAGGSSDTQYF.

This clonotype has ten or more counts. The rearrangement joins TRBV5-1 to TRBJ2-3; 7 nucleotides align to TRBD2. V was pared by 3 bases and J by 6 bases, with 16 bases of the junction left unmatched. Germline V gives CDR1 SGHRS, CDR2 YFSETQ. The CDR3 runs 17 residues. The CDR3: CASSSSQTSPGWDTQYF. CDR3 nucleotide sequence: TGCGCCAGCAGCTCCTCCCAGACTAGCCCGGGGTGGGATACGCAGTATTTT.

This clonotype has ten or more counts. The chain has TRBV5-1 and TRBJ1-4; TRBD1 is a possible D gene (6 bases). This CDR3 contains 14 residues. The V gene lost 0 bases and the J gene lost 8 bases, with 11 bases spanning the gap. Germline loops: CDR1 SGHRS, CDR2 YFSETQ. CDR3 amino acids: CASSLVGRGEKLFF. Written as DNA, the CDR3 is TGCGCCAGCAGCTTGGTCGGCAGGGGAGAAAAACTGTTTTTT. The full variable domain, completed using reference TRBV5-1 and TRBJ1-4, is KAGVTQTPRYLIKTRGQQVTLSCSPISGHRSVSWYQQTPGQGLQFLFEYFSETQRNKGNFPGRFSGRQFSNSRSEMNVSTLELGDSALYLCASSLVGRGEKLFFGSGTQLSVL.

This clonotype came up many times. At one end, the junction sequence differs from germline, possibly due to a read error. The chain couples TRBV7-7 to TRBJ2-5; tentative D call: TRBD1 (5 bases). This CDR3 region has 14 residues. Germline values: CDR1 SSHAT, CDR2 FNYEAQ (reference sequence). For the CDR3, the DNA is TGTGCTAGCAGCTTAGACGTGACAGAAGAGACCCAGTACTTC. Its protein product is CASSLDVTEETQYF.

This clonotype was observed at least ten times. The gene calls are TRBV6-5 and TRBJ2-7; 9 positions match TRBD2. V trimming: 6 bases; J trimming: 2 bases; junction bases outside the gene matches: 8. The CDR3 runs to 15 residues. In germline, CDR1 is MNHEY, CDR2 SVGAGI. CDR3 DNA sequence: TGTGCCAGCAGAAGGGTTCTAGCGGGAACCTACGAGCAGTACTTC. This gives the protein CASRRVLAGTYEQYF.

This clonotype has at least ten counts. The rearrangement joins TRBV5-4 to TRBJ2-2, with D unresolved. Germline assignment: CDR1 SGHNT and CDR2 YYREEE (reference sequence). The CDR3 covers 13 residues. V lost 1 base to trimming and J lost 10 bases, with 11 bases between them. This chain's CDR3 is CASSLLSGEELFF. Written as DNA, the CDR3 is TGTGCCAGCAGCTTGTTGTCTGGCGAGGAGCTGTTTTTT.

This clonotype was seen at least ten times. V is TRBV5-1 and J is TRBJ2-1; 12 positions agree with TRBD2. CDR3 length: 22 amino acids. J lost 0 bases, V lost 2 bases, and 18 bases had no gene match. Germline values: CDR1 SGHRS, CDR2 YFSETQ. CDR3 region: CASSFSLFGGLAGLSSYNEQFF. The CDR3 region has the DNA TGCGCCAGCAGCTTCTCCTTATTTGGGGGACTAGCGGGCCTTAGCTCCTACAATGAGCAGTTCTTC. Full variable domain (rest looked up from reference TRBV5-1 and TRBJ2-1): KAGVTQTPRYLIKTRGQQVTLSCSPISGHRSVSWYQQTPGQGLQFLFEYFSETQRNKGNFPGRFSGRQFSNSRSEMNVSTLELGDSALYLCASSFSLFGGLAGLSSYNEQFFGPGTRLTVL.

This clonotype occurred many times. This chain links TRBV5-1 with TRBJ2-7, with 8 bases matching TRBD1. The CDR3 is made up of 14 amino acids. With 0 bases clipped from V and 3 bases from J, the junction kept 2 bases outside the gene matches. Germline V gene data show CDR1 as SGHRS and CDR2 as YFSETQ. In DNA, the CDR3 is TGCGCCAGCAGCTTGGATACAGGGGGCTACGAGCAGTACTTC. The encoded protein is CASSLDTGGYEQYF.

This clonotype was found many times. The rearrangement joins TRBV29-1 to TRBJ2-3, with D tentatively TRBD2 (5 bases). V was shortened by 8 bases and J by 0 bases, with 12 bases between the two germline ends. The CDR3 consists of 13 residues. The germline V gene encodes CDR1 SQVTM and CDR2 ANQGSEA. CDR3 amino acids: CSFRRASTDTQYF. CDR3 DNA: TGCAGCTTCAGGCGGGCGAGCACAGATACGCAGTATTTT.

The chain recombines TRBV4-3 with TRBJ2-5, with 7 bases lining up with TRBD2. The CDR3 has 19 amino acids. Looked up from germline, CDR1 is LGHNA and CDR2 is YSLEER. J was trimmed by 4 bases and V by 2 bases; bases with no gene match: 19. The CDR3 loop reads CASSQTVWEGVPDGETQYF. In DNA, the CDR3 is TGCGCCAGCAGCCAAACGGTGTGGGAGGGAGTTCCCGACGGAGAGACCCAGTACTTC.

This clonotype was counted at least ten times. The rearrangement uses TRBV6-5 and TRBJ2-2, with no clear D. This CDR3 comprises 13 residues. Germline-derived CDR1 and CDR2 are MNHEY and SVGAGI. The V and J ends lost 3 bases and 5 bases respectively, with 7 bases between them. The CDR3 nucleotides read TGTGCCAGCAGTTATGGCAGTACCGGGGAGCTGTTTTTT. Protein sequence: CASSYGSTGELFF.

This clonotype was counted at least ten times. The gene calls are TRBV9 and TRBJ2-7; the D is unclear. Germline V lookup: CDR1 SGDLS, CDR2 YYNGEE. The CDR3 sequence is 14 residues long. V lost 0 bases to trimming and J lost 1 base, with 8 bases between them. This chain's CDR3 is CASSVADLSYEQYF. In DNA, the CDR3 is TGTGCCAGCAGCGTAGCGGACCTATCCTACGAGCAGTACTTC.

This clonotype was recorded many times. The chain carries TRBV25-1 and TRBJ1-2, with TRBD1 as a possible D gene (5 bases). Trimming cost V 1 base and J 8 bases, with 20 bases left between them. Germline-derived CDR1 and CDR2 are MGHDK and SYGVNS. The CDR3 runs to 16 residues. The CDR3 reads CASSESKFRDPNGYTF. For the CDR3, the DNA is TGTGCCAGCAGTGAATCGAAATTCAGGGATCCAAACGGCTACACCTTC.

A remark on this clonotype: A much larger clonotype is one base distant, so this may be a read error. The rearrangement joins TRBV27 to TRBJ2-7; the D is unclear. Germline V CDR1 and CDR2: MNHEY, SMNVEV (reference sequence). The CDR3 covers 13 residues. With 5 bases removed from V and 0 bases from J, the gap between germline ends came to 8 bases. CDR3 DNA: TGTGCCAGCAGTGTGACTTCCTCCTACGAGCAGTACTTC. It encodes CASSVTSSYEQYF.

This clonotype occurred many times. This sequence joins TRBV29-1 and TRBJ2-5; the match to TRBD2 covers 8 bases. After removal of 6 bases from V and 2 bases from J, the junction contained 17 bases not matched to a gene. The CDR3 consists of 17 residues. Germline CDR1 and CDR2: SQVTM and ANQGSEA. The CDR3 DNA is TGCAGCGTCGCCGGGGGGGGGCGTCTAGCTAAGCAAGAGACCCAGTACTTC. Residues: CSVAGGGRLAKQETQYF.

The table lists this clonotype with many counts. This chain links TRBV5-1 with TRBJ2-7; unclear D gene. With 3 bases removed from V and 4 bases from J, the gap between germline ends came to 17 bases. CDR3 length: 15 residues. Germline V gene sequence: CDR1 SGHRS, CDR2 YFSETQ. CDR3 sequence reads: CASSSDLYRRYEQYF. The CDR3 DNA is TGCGCCAGCAGCTCCGACCTTTACCGACGGTACGAGCAGTACTTC.

This clonotype came up a few times. It is unclear where the CDR3 begins or ends on the DNA, so no DNA is shown, and the CDR3 is as TCRdb lists it. The chain uses TRBV7-5 and TRBJ2-1; the D call of TRBD2 is as the table states it, not checked on the DNA. TRBV7-5 is marked as a pseudogene. With termini counted, the CDR3 has 18 amino acids. The CDR3 sequence: CISVPEPKTGTSANEQFF.

At least ten counts were recorded for this clonotype. The chain links TRBV27 to TRBJ1-1, with TRBD1 identical over 8 bases. The CDR3 totals 17 residues. The V segment lost 9 bases and the J segment 0 bases; nucleotides outside the gene matches: 15. Per germline, CDR1 MNHEY and CDR2 SMNVEV (reference sequence). This CDR3 is CASSRTGRGLMNTEAFF. In DNA form, the CDR3 reads TGTGCCAGTTCCCGCACGGGCAGGGGGCTCATGAACACTGAAGCTTTCTTT.